These T cell receptor beta chains were read from a single sample in a study of beta chain features in type 1 diabetes. Profiling relied on immunoSEQ multiplex PCR, and the TCRdb table lists in-frame clones only, not all of them. The table has 150,000 to 180,000 clones, over 8.5% seen once; the top ten hold roughly 2%. Sequencing was carried out using central memory CD4+ T cells from blood. The receptors were gathered from a man younger than 30 in good health. The CDR3 runs from the conserved cysteine through the conserved F or W. A D gene is named only where the DNA matches it firmly. Some rows have no size entry. The others give once, few or many, or a class for an expanded clone.

d_call	v_call	clone_size	j_call	cdr3_aa	cdr3_nt
.	TRBV18	.	TRBJ2-5	CASSPQPGKETQYF	TGTGCCAGCTCACCACAGCCCGGTAAAGAGACCCAGTACTTC
.	TRBV29-1	many	TRBJ1-2	CSVEDPGNYGYTF	TGCAGCGTTGAAGACCCCGGGAACTATGGCTACACCTTC
.	TRBV2	many	TRBJ2-6	CASTERAGANVLTF	TGTGCCAGCACTGAAAGGGCCGGGGCCAACGTCCTGACTTTC
TRBD2	TRBV5-1	few	TRBJ2-7	CASSPQAGGPNEQYF	TGCGCCAGCAGCCCGCAAGCGGGAGGGCCCAACGAGCAGTACTTC
TRBD1	TRBV18	.	TRBJ1-1	CASSPSGQRNTEAFF	TGTGCCAGCTCACCATCGGGACAGAGAAACACTGAAGCTTTCTTT
TRBD2	TRBV6-6	many	TRBJ2-1	CASSPSGRSNNEQFF	TGTGCCAGCAGTCCAAGCGGGAGATCCAACAATGAGCAGTTCTTC
.	TRBV30	.	TRBJ1-4	CAWGNEKLFF	TGTGCCTGGGGGAATGAAAAACTGTTTTTT
TRBD2	TRBV29-1	.	TRBJ2-5	CSVASGGQETQYF	TGCAGCGTTGCAAGCGGGGGACAAGAGACCCAGTACTTC
.	TRBV4-2	few	TRBJ1-1	CASSLVNTEAFF	TGTGCCAGCAGCTTAGTGAACACTGAAGCTTTCTTT
.	TRBV10-3	.	TRBJ2-1	CAISEGHEQFF	TGTGCCATCAGTGAGGGACATGAGCAGTTCTTC
TRBD1	TRBV2	few	TRBJ2-3	CASRATGGTDTQYF	TGTGCCAGCAGAGCGACAGGGGGCACAGATACGCAGTATTTT
.	TRBV28	.	TRBJ1-2	CASSLGLGGYGYTF	TGTGCCAGCAGTTTAGGTCTAGGGGGCTATGGCTACACCTTC
.	TRBV18	.	TRBJ2-5	CASSPSRAQETQYF	TGTGCCAGCTCACCATCTAGGGCACAAGAGACCCAGTACTTC
.	TRBV9	.	TRBJ2-3	CASSVVLATDTQYF	TGTGCCAGCAGCGTAGTACTAGCCACAGATACGCAGTATTTT
TRBD1	TRBV7-9	few	TRBJ2-1	CASSGTGGSWYNEQFF	TGTGCCAGCAGCGGGACAGGGGGCTCTTGGTACAATGAGCAGTTCTTC
TRBD1	TRBV9	.	TRBJ2-3	CASSAGQGSDTQYF	TGTGCCAGCAGCGCCGGACAGGGTTCAGATACGCAGTATTTT
.	TRBV4-2	.	TRBJ1-2	CASSQVELGVYGYTF	TGTGCCAGCAGCCAAGTTGAGTTAGGGGTCTATGGCTACACCTTC
TRBD2	TRBV18	few	TRBJ2-7	CASSPPVGLATHEQYF	TGTGCCAGCTCACCACCGGTGGGACTAGCCACCCACGAGCAGTACTTC
.	TRBV7-2	few	TRBJ2-7	CASSWLAGSSYEQYF	TGTGCCAGCAGCTGGCTAGCAGGGAGCTCCTACGAGCAGTACTTC
.	TRBV18	few	TRBJ2-2	CASSPGTGELFF	TGTGCCAGCTCACCAGGCACCGGGGAGCTGTTTTTT
.	TRBV20-1	.	TRBJ2-7	CSGVLHEQYF	TGCAGTGGAGTATTGCACGAGCAGTACTTC
.	TRBV7-6	few	TRBJ2-5	CASSLGDLQTQYF	TGTGCCAGCAGCTTAGGGGACTTACAGACCCAGTACTTC
.	TRBV4-3	.	TRBJ2-5	CASSPRGNQETQYF	TGCGCCAGCAGCCCCAGGGGTAATCAAGAGACCCAGTACTTC
.	TRBV29-1	.	TRBJ2-3	CSVGREPQYF	TGCAGCGTTGGGAGGGAACCGCAGTATTTT
TRBD1	TRBV4-2	few	TRBJ1-2	CASSQDDRGSYGYTF	TGTGCCAGCAGCCAAGACGACAGGGGTTCCTATGGCTACACCTTC
.	TRBV25-1	few	TRBJ2-6	CASSDPALGANVLTF	TGTGCCAGCAGTGACCCGGCCCTAGGGGCCAACGTCCTGACTTTC
.	TRBV4-3	.	TRBJ1-2	CASSQDTQGGGNYGYTF	TGCGCCAGCAGCCAAGATACTCAGGGTGGAGGGAACTATGGCTACACCTTC
.	TRBV15	few	TRBJ1-4	CATSGPQGPNEKLFF	TGTGCCACCAGCGGACCTCAGGGGCCTAATGAAAAACTGTTTTTT
.	TRBV6-5	.	TRBJ2-7	CASSYSVGRPFYEQYF	TGTGCCAGCAGTTACTCCGTGGGACGGCCTTTTTACGAGCAGTACTTC
TRBD2	TRBV9	.	TRBJ2-1	CASSVAPSLASNEQFF	TGTGCCAGCAGCGTAGCCCCCTCACTAGCGAGCAATGAGCAGTTCTTC
.	TRBV4-2	.	TRBJ2-1	CASSQGTADNEQFF	TGTGCCAGCAGCCAAGGGACAGCAGACAATGAGCAGTTCTTC
.	TRBV28	few	TRBJ2-4	CASSLFTISRAKNIQYF	TGTGCCAGCAGTTTATTTACGATTTCGAGAGCCAAAAACATTCAGTACTTC
TRBD1	TRBV28	.	TRBJ1-1	CASSPPTGRITEAFF	TGTGCCAGCAGTCCTCCGACAGGGAGGATCACTGAAGCTTTCTTT
.	TRBV28	few	TRBJ2-5	CASNPKGLEETQYF	TGTGCCAGCAATCCAAAGGGGTTGGAAGAGACCCAGTACTTC
.	TRBV30	.	TRBJ1-6	CAWSTTGTSNSPLHF	TGTGCCTGGAGTACTACAGGGACTTCTAATTCACCCCTCCACTTT
.	TRBV10-3	few	TRBJ1-2	CAISDFQGLSYGYTF	TGTGCCATCAGTGATTTTCAGGGGCTGAGTTATGGCTACACCTTC
.	TRBV9	.	TRBJ2-5	CASSVGNNQETQYF	TGTGCCAGCAGCGTCGGTAATAACCAAGAGACCCAGTACTTC
.	TRBV9	.	TRBJ2-3	CASSVVAGVRTDTQYF	TGTGCCAGCAGCGTAGTTGCGGGTGTTCGCACAGATACGCAGTATTTT
TRBD1	TRBV12-5	few	TRBJ2-4	CASARTGAAKNIQYF	TGTGCTAGTGCCCGGACAGGGGCCGCCAAAAACATTCAGTACTTC
.	TRBV4-2	.	TRBJ2-5	CASSRDRETQYF	TGTGCCAGCAGCCGCGACAGAGAGACCCAGTACTTC